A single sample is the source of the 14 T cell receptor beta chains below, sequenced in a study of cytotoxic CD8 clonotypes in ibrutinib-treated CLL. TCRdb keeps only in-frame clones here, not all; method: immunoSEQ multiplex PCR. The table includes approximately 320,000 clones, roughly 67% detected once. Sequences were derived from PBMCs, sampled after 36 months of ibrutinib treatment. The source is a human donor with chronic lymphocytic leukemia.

CDR3 sequence (DNA): TGTGCCAGCAGCTTGACCCCTCCGGCGAATGGCTACACCTTC. Translating gives CASSLTPPANGYTF. This sequence joins TRBV5-6 and TRBJ1-2; D ambiguous. Germline lookup yields CDR1 SGHDT and CDR2 YYEEEE. V was clipped by 1 base and J by 6 bases, with 13 bases between them. The CDR3 has 14 amino acids.

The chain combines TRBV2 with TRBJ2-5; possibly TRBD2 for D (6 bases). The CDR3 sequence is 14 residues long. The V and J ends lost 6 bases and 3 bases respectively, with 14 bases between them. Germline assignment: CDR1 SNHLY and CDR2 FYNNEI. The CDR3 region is CASRDRRAKETQYF. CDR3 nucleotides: TGTGCCAGCAGAGACCGGAGGGCCAAAGAGACCCAGTACTTC.

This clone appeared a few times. CDR3 residues: CASSLGALVGELFF. Here the CDR3 DNA reads TGTGCCAGCAGCCTAGGGGCACTCGTCGGGGAGCTGTTTTTT. The chain joins TRBV7-3 to TRBJ2-2; D might be TRBD1 (5 bases). The CDR3 runs to 14 residues. Trimming removed 5 bases at V and 7 bases at J, with 14 bases between. Germline V gene lookup returns CDR1 SGHTA and CDR2 FQGTGA.

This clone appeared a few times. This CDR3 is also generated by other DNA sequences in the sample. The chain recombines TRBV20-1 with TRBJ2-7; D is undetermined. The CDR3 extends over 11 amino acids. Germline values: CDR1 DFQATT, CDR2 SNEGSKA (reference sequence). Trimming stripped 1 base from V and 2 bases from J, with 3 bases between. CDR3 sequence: CSARGPYEQYF. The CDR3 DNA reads TGCAGTGCTAGAGGGCCCTACGAGCAGTACTTC.

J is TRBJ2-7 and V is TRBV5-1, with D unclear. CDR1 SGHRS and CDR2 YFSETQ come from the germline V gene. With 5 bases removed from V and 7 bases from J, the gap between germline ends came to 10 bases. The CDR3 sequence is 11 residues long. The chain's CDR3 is CASSYLGEQYF. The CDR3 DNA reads TGCGCCAGCAGTTACCTGGGAGAGCAGTACTTC.

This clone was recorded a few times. The CDR3 region has the DNA TGCGCCAGCAGCTTCCTAGCGGGAAACAATGAGCAGTTCTTC. It is translated as CASSFLAGNNEQFF. The genes are TRBV5-1 and TRBJ2-1; 9 nucleotides line up with TRBD2. Germline CDR1 is SGHRS and CDR2 is YFSETQ. J gave up 5 bases and V 2 bases, and 2 bases lay outside the gene matches. The CDR3 loop spans 14 amino acids.

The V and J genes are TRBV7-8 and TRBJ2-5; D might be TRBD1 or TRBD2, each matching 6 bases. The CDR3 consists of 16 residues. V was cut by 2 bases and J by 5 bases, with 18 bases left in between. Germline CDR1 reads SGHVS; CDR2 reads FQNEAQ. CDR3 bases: TGTGCCAGCAGCTTACTAAACAGGGTTGGAGGGGAGACCCAGTACTTC. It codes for CASSLLNRVGGETQYF.

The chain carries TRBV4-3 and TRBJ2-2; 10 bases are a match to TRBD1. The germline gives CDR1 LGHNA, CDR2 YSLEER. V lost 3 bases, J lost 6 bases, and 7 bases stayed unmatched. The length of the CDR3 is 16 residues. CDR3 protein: CASSQSGQGVPGELFF. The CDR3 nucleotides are TGCGCCAGCAGCCAGTCCGGACAGGGGGTACCCGGGGAGCTGTTTTTT.

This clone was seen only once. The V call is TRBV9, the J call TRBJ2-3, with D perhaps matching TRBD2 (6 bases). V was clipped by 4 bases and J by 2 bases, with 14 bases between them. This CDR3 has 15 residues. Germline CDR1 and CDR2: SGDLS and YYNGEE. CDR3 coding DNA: TGTGCCAGCAGCACACTAAGCGGGCCCACAGATACGCAGTATTTT. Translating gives CASSTLSGPTDTQYF.

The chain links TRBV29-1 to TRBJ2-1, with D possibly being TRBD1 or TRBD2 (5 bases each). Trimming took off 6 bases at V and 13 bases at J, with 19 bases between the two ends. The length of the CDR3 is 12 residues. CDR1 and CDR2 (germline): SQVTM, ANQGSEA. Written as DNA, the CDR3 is TGCAGCGTATGGGACGCGGCACGAGGACAGTTCTTC. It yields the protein CSVWDAARGQFF.

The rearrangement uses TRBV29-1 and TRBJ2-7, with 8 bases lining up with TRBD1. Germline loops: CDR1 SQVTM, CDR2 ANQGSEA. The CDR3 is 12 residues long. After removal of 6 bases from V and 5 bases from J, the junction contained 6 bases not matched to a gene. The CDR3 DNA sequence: TGCAGCGTAGGACAGGGCGGGAACGAGCAGTACTTC. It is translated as CSVGQGGNEQYF.

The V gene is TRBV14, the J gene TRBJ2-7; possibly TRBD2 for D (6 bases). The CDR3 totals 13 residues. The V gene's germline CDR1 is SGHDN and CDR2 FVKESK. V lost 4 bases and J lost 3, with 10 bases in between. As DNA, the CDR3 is TGTGCCAGCAGCCGAGGGACTCTCTACGAGCAGTACTTC. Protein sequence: CASSRGTLYEQYF.

CDR3 sequence reads: CASSPGTGDVTEAFF. In DNA, the CDR3 is TGCGCCAGCAGCCCCGGGACAGGGGATGTGACTGAAGCTTTCTTT. The chain employs TRBV4-1 and TRBJ1-1; 10 nucleotides line up with TRBD1. Germline trimming cut 4 bases from V and 5 bases from J; bases unmatched to any gene: 7. Germline-derived CDR1 and CDR2 are MGHRA and YSYEKL. This CDR3 has 15 amino acids.

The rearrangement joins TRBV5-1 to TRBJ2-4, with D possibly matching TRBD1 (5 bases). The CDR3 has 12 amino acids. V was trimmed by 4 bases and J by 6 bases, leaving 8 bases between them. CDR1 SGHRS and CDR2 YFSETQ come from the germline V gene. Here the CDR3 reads CASSTTGNIQYF. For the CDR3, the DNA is TGCGCCAGCAGCACCACAGGAAACATTCAGTACTTC. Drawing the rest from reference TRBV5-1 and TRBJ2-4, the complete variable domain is KAGVTQTPRYLIKTRGQQVTLSCSPISGHRSVSWYQQTPGQGLQFLFEYFSETQRNKGNFPGRFSGRQFSNSRSEMNVSTLELGDSALYLCASSTTGNIQYFGAGTRLSVL.